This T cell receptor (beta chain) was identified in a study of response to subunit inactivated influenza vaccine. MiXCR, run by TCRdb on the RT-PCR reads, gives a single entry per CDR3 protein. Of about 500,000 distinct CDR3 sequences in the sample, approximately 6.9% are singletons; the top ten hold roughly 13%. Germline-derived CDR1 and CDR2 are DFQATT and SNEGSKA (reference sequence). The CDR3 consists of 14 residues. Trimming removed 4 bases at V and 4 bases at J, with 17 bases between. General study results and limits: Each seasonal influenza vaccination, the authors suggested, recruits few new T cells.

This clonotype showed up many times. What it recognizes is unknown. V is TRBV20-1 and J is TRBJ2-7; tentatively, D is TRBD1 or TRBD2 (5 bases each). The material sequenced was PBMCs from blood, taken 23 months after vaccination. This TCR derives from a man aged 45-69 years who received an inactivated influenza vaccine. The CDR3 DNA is TGCAGTGCTATTCGCCGGGACCGATTATACGAGCAGTACTTC. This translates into CSAIRRDRLYEQYF.